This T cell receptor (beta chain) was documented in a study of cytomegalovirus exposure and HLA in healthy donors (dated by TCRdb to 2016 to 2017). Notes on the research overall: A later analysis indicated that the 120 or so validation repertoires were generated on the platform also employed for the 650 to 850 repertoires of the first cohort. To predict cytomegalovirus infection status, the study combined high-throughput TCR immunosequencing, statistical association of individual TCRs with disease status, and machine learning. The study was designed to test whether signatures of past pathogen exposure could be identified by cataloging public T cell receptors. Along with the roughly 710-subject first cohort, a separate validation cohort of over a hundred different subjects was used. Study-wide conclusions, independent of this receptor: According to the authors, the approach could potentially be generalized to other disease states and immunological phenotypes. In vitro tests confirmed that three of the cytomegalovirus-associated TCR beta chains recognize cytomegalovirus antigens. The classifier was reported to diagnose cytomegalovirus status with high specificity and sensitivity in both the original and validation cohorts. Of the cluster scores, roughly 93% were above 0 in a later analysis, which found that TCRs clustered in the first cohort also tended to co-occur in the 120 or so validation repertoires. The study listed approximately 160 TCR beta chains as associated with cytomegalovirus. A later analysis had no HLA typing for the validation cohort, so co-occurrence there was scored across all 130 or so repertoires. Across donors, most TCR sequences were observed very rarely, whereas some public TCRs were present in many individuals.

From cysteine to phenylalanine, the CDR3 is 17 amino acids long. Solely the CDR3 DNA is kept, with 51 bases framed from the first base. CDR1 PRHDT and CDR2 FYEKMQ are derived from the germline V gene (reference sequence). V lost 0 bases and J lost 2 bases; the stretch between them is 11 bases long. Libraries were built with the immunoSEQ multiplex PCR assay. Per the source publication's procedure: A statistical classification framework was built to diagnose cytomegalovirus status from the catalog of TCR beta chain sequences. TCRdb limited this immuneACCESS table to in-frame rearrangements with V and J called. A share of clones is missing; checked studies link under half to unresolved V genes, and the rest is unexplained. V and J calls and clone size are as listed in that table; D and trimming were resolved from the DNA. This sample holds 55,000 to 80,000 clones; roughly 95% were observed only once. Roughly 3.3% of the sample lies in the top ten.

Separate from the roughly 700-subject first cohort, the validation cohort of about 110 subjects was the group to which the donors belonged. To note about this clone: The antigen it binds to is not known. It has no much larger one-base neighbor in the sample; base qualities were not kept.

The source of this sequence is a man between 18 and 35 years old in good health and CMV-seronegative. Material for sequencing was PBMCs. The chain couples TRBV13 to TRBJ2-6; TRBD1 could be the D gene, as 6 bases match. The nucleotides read TGTGCCAGCAGCTTAGGAACCGCAGGGGCTGGGGCCAACGTCCTGACTTTC. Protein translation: CASSLGTAGAGANVLTF.